This entry concerns a single TCR beta chain. The data were obtained in a study of blood T cell repertoires in COVID-19. Study information: Sites across the United States, Italy and Spain contributed samples from acute and convalescent COVID-19. Sample material is recorded as cDNA or gDNA derived from T cells, B-cell-depleted T cells, or PBMCs.

Authors' processing steps: From reference gene primer amplification, estimates of nucleated cell counts were derived. This table comes from immunoSEQ multiplex PCR, and its TCRdb copy is limited to in-frame clones, with some not included. V, J and clone size are taken as reported in that table, and D and trimming were inferred from the DNA itself. The data contain approximately 170,000 clones, about 81% of them seen just once; the ten biggest clones take up around 9.9%. Sequenced sample: peripheral blood. This receptor was identified in a human donor in a cohort sampled during active COVID-19.

The CDR3 is CASSLVGLEQFF. The CDR3 nucleotides read TGCGCCAGCAGCTTGGTCGGTCTGGAGCAGTTCTTC. The chain carries TRBV5-1 and TRBJ2-1, with D hard to call. The germline gives CDR1 SGHRS, CDR2 YFSETQ. The CDR3 is 12 amino acids. V gave up 0 bases and J gave up 10 bases, with 8 bases separating them. The variable domain in full, with the rest retrieved from reference TRBV5-1 and TRBJ2-1, is KAGVTQTPRYLIKTRGQQVTLSCSPISGHRSVSWYQQTPGQGLQFLFEYFSETQRNKGNFPGRFSGRQFSNSRSEMNVSTLELGDSALYLCASSLVGLEQFFGPGTRLTVL.